What follows describes a single T cell receptor (beta chain). This entry belongs to a study of CD8+CD57+ T cells in acquired aplastic anemia. Template material for TCR beta VDJ and CDR3 profiling consisted of genomic DNA. TCRdb reanalysed the reads using MiXCR and keeps one entry per CDR3 protein. Of approximately 190,000 distinct CDR3 sequences in the sample, under 70% were seen once. The CDR3 has 14 amino acids. V was shortened by 6 bases and J by 1 base, with 10 bases between the two germline ends. Germline CDR1 DFQATT, CDR2 SNEGSKA (reference sequence). J is TRBJ2-6 and V is TRBV20-1, with D unresolved. This clonotype originated in a human donor with severe aplastic anemia or a healthy control (not recorded which). The sequenced sample was sorted CD4+, CD8+, or CD8+CD57+ T cells (not recorded which) from PBMCs. CDR3 bases: TGCAGTGCCAGAAAGAGATCTGGGGCCAACGTCCTGACTTTC. Translating it yields CSARKRSGANVLTF.